These 13 T cell receptor beta chains were all obtained from the same sample, sequenced in a study of blood T cell repertoires in COVID-19. Assay used: immunoSEQ multiplex PCR; TCRdb lists only in-frame clones, some missing. The sample holds 300,000 to 400,000 clones, 85% seen once. The sample was PBMCs or T cells enriched from blood (not recorded which). These receptors all come from a woman under 40 who had been exposed to COVID-19.

V usage is TRBV2 and J usage is TRBJ1-1; TRBD1 matches 9 bases. Germline V CDR1 and CDR2: SNHLY, FYNNEI. J was trimmed by 6 bases and V by 0 bases; bases with no gene match: 5. CDR3 length: 15 residues. CDR3 sequence: CASSEARTGVSEAFF. For the CDR3, the DNA is TGTGCCAGCAGTGAAGCACGGACAGGGGTTTCTGAAGCTTTCTTT.

The V gene is TRBV7-2, the J gene TRBJ2-6; D gene ambiguous. Trimming removed 4 bases from V and 0 bases from J, with 10 bases in between. The length of the CDR3 is 16 residues. Germline V CDR1 and CDR2: SGHTA, FQGNSA. The CDR3 is CASSSHPDSGANVLTF. The CDR3 bases are TGTGCCAGCAGCTCCCACCCAGACTCTGGGGCCAACGTCCTGACTTTC.

The rearrangement joins TRBV2 to TRBJ2-7, with a possible D match to TRBD2 (5 bases). The V end was cut by 6 bases, the J end by 3 bases, with 9 bases between. The CDR3 has 12 residues. Germline-derived CDR1 and CDR2 are SNHLY and FYNNEI. Written as DNA, the CDR3 is TGTGCCAGCAGGGAGGAGATCTACGAGCAGTACTTC. Encoded protein: CASREEIYEQYF. The whole variable domain, remainder taken from reference TRBV2 and TRBJ2-7, is EPEVTQTPSHQVTQMGQEVILRCVPISNHLYFYWYRQILGQKVEFLVSFYNNEISEKSEIFDDQFSVERPDGSNFTLKIRSTKLEDSAMYFCASREEIYEQYFGPGTRLTVT.

The J gene is TRBJ1-2, the V gene TRBV6-5; perhaps TRBD1 as D (6 bases). V shed 5 bases and J shed 13 bases, with 14 bases lying between them. Germline CDR1 is MNHEY and CDR2 is SVGAGI. The CDR3 sequence is 11 residues long. CDR3 bases: TGTGCCAGCAGTCCCGGATGGGGGCTCACCTTC. Amino acid sequence: CASSPGWGLTF.

The CDR3 DNA reads as TGCGCCAGCAGCTCCTTACTTGAAGAGACCCAGTACTTC. It specifies CASSSLLEETQYF. The V gene is TRBV5-1, the J gene TRBJ2-5; D ambiguous. CDR3 length equals 13 residues. Trimming shortened V by 3 bases and J by 3 bases, and 9 bases separated the two germline ends. From germline, CDR1 is SGHRS and CDR2 YFSETQ.

The chain combines TRBV10-3 with TRBJ2-7; a weak D match, TRBD1 (7 bases). The CDR3 runs 18 residues. V was clipped by 10 bases and J by 5 bases, with 33 bases between them. Germline V gene data show CDR1 as ENHRY and CDR2 as SYGVKD. DNA of the CDR3: TGTGCCAGGGGGACTCGGGACAGACTACACTTAAATCTTCACGAGCAGTACTTC. Protein product: CARGTRDRLHLNLHEQYF.

The V gene is TRBV11-2, the J gene TRBJ2-7, with D tentatively TRBD2 (7 bases). Trimming shortened V by 5 bases and J by 2 bases, and 19 bases separated the two germline ends. The CDR3 spans 16 residues. The germline CDR1 and CDR2 sequences are SGHAT and FQNNGV. The CDR3 is CASSLGRGGVTYEQYF. CDR3 coding DNA: TGTGCCAGCAGCCTCGGTCGAGGGGGGGTAACCTACGAGCAGTACTTC. Based on the CDR3 plus reference TRBV11-2 and TRBJ2-7, the full variable domain is EAGVAQSPRYKIIEKRQSVAFWCNPISGHATLYWYQQILGQGPKLLIQFQNNGVVDDSQLPKDRFSAERLKGVDSTLKIQPAKLEDSAVYLCASSLGRGGVTYEQYFGPGTRLTVT.

J is TRBJ2-2 and V is TRBV19; D possibly corresponds to TRBD1 (6 bases). Trimming left V 4 bases short and J 7 bases short, with 16 bases between. CDR1 and CDR2 from the germline V gene are LNHDA and SQIVND (reference sequence). The CDR3 runs to 15 residues. This CDR3 is CASSSRGPRGGELFF. Written as DNA, the CDR3 is TGTGCCAGTAGTAGCAGGGGACCAAGGGGCGGGGAGCTGTTTTTT.

The chain combines TRBV18 with TRBJ2-3; possibly TRBD2 for D (5 bases). CDR3 length: 17 residues. Germline CDR1 and CDR2: KGHSH and LQKENI. V was clipped by 3 bases and J by 0 bases, with 16 bases between them. The CDR3 DNA follows: TGTGCCAGCTCACCGCAAGCCTTCCGGGGTAGCACAGATACGCAGTATTTT. It encodes CASSPQAFRGSTDTQYF.

The V gene is TRBV2, the J gene TRBJ2-2; 11 bases are shared with TRBD1. The germline V gene encodes CDR1 SNHLY and CDR2 FYNNEI. The CDR3 extends over 15 amino acids. The J segment lost 5 bases and the V segment lost 6 bases, leaving 5 bases of the junction unmatched. CDR3 sequence reads: CASRGQGARTGELFF. The CDR3 nucleotides are TGTGCCAGCAGAGGACAGGGGGCGCGGACCGGGGAGCTGTTTTTT.

The V and J genes are TRBV7-2 and TRBJ1-3; D is unclear. Trimming stripped 3 bases from V and 4 bases from J, with 10 bases between. This CDR3 is 14 amino acids long. Germline CDR1 is SGHTA and CDR2 is FQGNSA. The CDR3 here is CASSFALEGNTIYF. CDR3 DNA sequence: TGTGCCAGCAGCTTCGCTTTGGAGGGAAACACCATATATTTT.

The gene calls are TRBV28 and TRBJ1-5; perhaps TRBD1 as D (6 bases). CDR3 length equals 15 residues. The germline gives CDR1 MDHEN, CDR2 SYDVKM. V lost 6 bases and J 4 bases, leaving 16 bases between the germline ends. CDR3 sequence: CASSPSTGTNQPQHF. The CDR3 region has the DNA TGTGCCAGCAGCCCTTCCACCGGGACAAATCAGCCCCAGCATTTT.

This rearrangement joins TRBV7-9 to TRBJ2-1; D is perhaps TRBD2 (5 bases). Looked up from germline, CDR1 is SEHNR and CDR2 is FQNEAQ (reference sequence). Trimming removed 5 bases at V and 9 bases at J, with 17 bases between. The CDR3 extends over 14 amino acids. CDR3 sequence reads: CASSLGLDPGEQFF. DNA for the CDR3: TGTGCCAGCAGCCTCGGACTCGACCCTGGTGAGCAGTTCTTC.